The source of this TCR beta chain is a study of chemoradiotherapy in HPV16-positive cancers. Study context: Candidate HPV-specific clones and shared TCR motifs came from a couple of HPV16-positive patients. Findings of the study overall: Candidate HPV-specific clones and E7-related TCR motifs grew in tumor during treatment. Better recurrence-free survival went with HPV-responsive T-cell expansion in HPV16-positive patients.

V lost 4 bases and J 3 bases, leaving 19 bases between the germline ends. Germline V lookup: CDR1 SGHRS, CDR2 YFSETQ. The CDR3 has 16 residues. Repertoires were sampled repeatedly during chemoradiotherapy. Regarding this clone: Its antigen is unidentified.

Produced via immunoSEQ multiplex PCR; TCRdb's table is partial and in-frame only. The repertoire includes approximately 11,000 clones, about 77% of them detected once, and 0.9% to 0.95% sits in the top ten. The receptor was derived from a human donor with HPV-associated anogenital cancer. Collection of the sample occurred from a patient who underwent chemoradiotherapy. The chain is built from TRBV5-1 and TRBJ1-2; weak D call: TRBD1 (6 bases). In DNA form, the CDR3 reads TGCGCCAGCAGCAACCTCACAGGGAGGGCCGACTATGGCTACACCTTC. Translating gives CASSNLTGRADYGYTF.